This T cell receptor (beta chain) was captured by sequencing in a study of T cell repertoires in cytomegalovirus infection. Whole-study context: The public TCR beta signatures pointed to both CMV infection and matching HLA type. Study-wide findings and caveats: Individuals carrying CMV plus the relevant HLA were identified by cumulative frequency of public TCR beta families. Ex vivo responses were dominated by HLA-C-restricted CMV-specific TCR beta clonotypes.

About this clonotype itself: The antigen remains unidentified.

V was cut by 5 bases and J by 4 bases, with 17 bases left in between. This CDR3 is built from 15 residues. Per germline, CDR1 DFQATT and CDR2 SNEGSKA (reference sequence). Via MiXCR, TCRdb re-called the reads, giving one row per CDR3 protein. The data contain about 920,000 distinct CDR3 sequences, about a third of them seen just once; the ten biggest clones take up more than 13%. The receptor comes from a human donor in good health (CMV status not recorded). Some clones in this sample may be carry-over from other donors' samples. The chain joins TRBV20-1 to TRBJ2-2; unclear D gene. Sequencing was performed on cultured CD8+ T cells from PBMCs, taken from culture after CMV antigen stimulation. The CDR3, as DNA: TGCAGTGCTCCACGTCCCATACCCCCCACCGGGGAGCTGTTTTTT. Translation gives CSAPRPIPPTGELFF.